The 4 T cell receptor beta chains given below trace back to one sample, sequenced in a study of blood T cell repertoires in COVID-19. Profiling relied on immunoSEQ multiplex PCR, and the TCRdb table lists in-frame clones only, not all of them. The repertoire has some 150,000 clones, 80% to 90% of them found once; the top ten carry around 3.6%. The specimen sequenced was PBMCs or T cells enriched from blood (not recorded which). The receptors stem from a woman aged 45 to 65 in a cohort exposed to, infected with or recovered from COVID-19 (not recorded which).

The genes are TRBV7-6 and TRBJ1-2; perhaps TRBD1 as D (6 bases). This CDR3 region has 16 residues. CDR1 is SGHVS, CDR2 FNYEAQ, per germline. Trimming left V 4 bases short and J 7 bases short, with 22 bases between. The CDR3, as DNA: TGTGCCAGCAGCTCCCGGGACACCCCAGGTCTAGGTGGCTACACCTTC. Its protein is CASSSRDTPGLGGYTF.

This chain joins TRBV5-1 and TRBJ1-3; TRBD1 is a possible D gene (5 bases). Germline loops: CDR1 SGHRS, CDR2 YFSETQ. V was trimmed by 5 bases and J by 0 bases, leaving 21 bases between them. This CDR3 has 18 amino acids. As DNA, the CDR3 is TGCGCCAGCAGTCTACTACCCGTCCGGGACTTCTCTGGAAACACCATATATTTT. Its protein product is CASSLLPVRDFSGNTIYF.

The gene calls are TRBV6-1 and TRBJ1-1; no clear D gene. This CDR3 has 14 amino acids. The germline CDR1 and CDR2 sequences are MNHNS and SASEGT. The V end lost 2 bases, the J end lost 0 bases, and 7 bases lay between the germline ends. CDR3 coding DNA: TGTGCCAGCAGTGAAATTCAGGTGAACACTGAAGCTTTCTTT. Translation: CASSEIQVNTEAFF.

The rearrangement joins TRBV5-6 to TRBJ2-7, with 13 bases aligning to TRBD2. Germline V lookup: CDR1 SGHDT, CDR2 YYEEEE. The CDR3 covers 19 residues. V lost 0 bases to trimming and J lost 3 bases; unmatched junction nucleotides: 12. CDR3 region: CASSLEGTSGTSTHYEQYF. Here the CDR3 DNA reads TGTGCCAGCAGCTTGGAAGGGACTAGCGGGACCTCTACACACTACGAGCAGTACTTC.